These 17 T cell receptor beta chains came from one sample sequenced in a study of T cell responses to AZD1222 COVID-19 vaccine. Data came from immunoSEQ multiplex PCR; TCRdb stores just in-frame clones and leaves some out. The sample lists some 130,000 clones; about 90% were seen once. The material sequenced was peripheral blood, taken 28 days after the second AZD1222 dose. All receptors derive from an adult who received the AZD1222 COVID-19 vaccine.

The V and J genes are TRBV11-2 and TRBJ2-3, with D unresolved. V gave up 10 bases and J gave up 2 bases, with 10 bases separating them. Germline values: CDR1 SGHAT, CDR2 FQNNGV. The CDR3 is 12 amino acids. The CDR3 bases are TGTGCCACCGGGTTGCTCACAGATACGCAGTATTTT. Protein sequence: CATGLLTDTQYF.

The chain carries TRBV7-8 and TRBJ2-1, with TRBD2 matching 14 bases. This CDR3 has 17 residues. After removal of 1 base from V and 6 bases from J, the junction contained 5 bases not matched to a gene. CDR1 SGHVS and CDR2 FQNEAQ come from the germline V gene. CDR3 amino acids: CASSLVRLAGGSNEQFF. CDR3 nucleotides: TGTGCCAGCAGCTTAGTGAGACTAGCGGGAGGGAGCAATGAGCAGTTCTTC.

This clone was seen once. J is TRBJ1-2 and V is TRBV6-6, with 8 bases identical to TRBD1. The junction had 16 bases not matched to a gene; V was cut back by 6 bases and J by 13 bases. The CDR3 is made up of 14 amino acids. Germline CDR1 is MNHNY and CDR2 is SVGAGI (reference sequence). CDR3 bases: TGTGCCAGCAGGATCATAAACAGGGGGGGTAGGGTCACCTTC. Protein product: CASRIINRGGRVTF.

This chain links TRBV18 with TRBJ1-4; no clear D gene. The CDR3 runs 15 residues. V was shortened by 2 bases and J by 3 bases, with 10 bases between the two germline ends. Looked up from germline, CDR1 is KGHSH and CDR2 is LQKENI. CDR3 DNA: TGTGCCAGCTCACCAGCCGGGTTGGCTAATGAAAAACTGTTTTTT. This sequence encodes CASSPAGLANEKLFF.

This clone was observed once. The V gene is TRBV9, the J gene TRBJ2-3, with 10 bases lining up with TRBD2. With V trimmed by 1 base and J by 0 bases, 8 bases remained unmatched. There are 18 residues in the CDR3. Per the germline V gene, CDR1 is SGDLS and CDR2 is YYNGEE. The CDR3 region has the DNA TGTGCCAGCAGCGTAAACCCCATAGCGGGGGGTAGCACAGATACGCAGTATTTT. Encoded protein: CASSVNPIAGGSTDTQYF.

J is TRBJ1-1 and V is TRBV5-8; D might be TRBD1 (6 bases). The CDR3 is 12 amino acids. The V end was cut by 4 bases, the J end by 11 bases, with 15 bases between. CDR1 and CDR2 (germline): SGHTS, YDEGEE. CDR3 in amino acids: CASSPTGYEAFF. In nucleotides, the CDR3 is TGTGCCAGCAGCCCCACAGGGTACGAGGCTTTCTTT.

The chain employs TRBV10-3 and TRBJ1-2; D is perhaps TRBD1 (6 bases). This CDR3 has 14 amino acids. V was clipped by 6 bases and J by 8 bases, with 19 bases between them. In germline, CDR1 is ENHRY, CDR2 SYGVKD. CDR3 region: CAIRPTGSGVGYTF. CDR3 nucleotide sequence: TGTGCCATCAGACCAACAGGGTCTGGTGTGGGCTACACCTTC.

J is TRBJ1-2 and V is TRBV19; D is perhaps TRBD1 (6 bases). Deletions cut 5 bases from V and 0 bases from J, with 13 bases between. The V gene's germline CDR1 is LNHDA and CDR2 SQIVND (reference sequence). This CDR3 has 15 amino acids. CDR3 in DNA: TGTGCCAGTAGTTCCCGACAGGCCGCTAACTATGGCTACACCTTC. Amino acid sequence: CASSSRQAANYGYTF.

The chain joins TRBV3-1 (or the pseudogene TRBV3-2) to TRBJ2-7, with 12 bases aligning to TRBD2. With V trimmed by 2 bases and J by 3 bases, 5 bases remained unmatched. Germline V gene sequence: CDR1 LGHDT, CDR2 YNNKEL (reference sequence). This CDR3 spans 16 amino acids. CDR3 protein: CASSQPTSGGIYEQYF. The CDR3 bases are TGTGCCAGCAGCCAACCGACTAGCGGGGGAATCTACGAGCAGTACTTC.

CDR3 coding DNA: TGTGCCAGTCATGACAGAAACTCTGGAAACACCATATATTTT. Its protein is CASHDRNSGNTIYF. The chain uses TRBV19 and TRBJ1-3, with D possibly being TRBD1 (5 bases). Trimming left V 8 bases short and J 0 bases short, with 11 bases between. The CDR3 sequence is 14 residues long. CDR1 and CDR2 from the germline V gene are LNHDA and SQIVND (reference sequence).

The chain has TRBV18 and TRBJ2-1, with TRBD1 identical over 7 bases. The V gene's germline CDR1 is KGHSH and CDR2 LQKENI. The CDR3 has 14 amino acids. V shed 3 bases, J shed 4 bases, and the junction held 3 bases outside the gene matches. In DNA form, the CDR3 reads TGTGCCAGCTCACCGTTGACAGGGTACAATGAGCAGTTCTTC. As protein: CASSPLTGYNEQFF.

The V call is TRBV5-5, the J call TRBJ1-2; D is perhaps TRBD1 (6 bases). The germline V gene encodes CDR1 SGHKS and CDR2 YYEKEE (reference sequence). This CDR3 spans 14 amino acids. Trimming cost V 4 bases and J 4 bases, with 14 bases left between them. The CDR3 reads CASSQLDSSYGYTF. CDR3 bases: TGTGCCAGCAGCCAATTGGACAGCTCCTATGGCTACACCTTC.

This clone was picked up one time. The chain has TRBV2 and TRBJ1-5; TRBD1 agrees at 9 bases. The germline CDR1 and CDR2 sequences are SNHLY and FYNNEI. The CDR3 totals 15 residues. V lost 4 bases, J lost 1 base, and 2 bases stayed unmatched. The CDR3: CASSGGTGSNQPQHF. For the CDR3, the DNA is TGTGCCAGCAGTGGGGGGACAGGGAGCAATCAGCCCCAGCATTTT.

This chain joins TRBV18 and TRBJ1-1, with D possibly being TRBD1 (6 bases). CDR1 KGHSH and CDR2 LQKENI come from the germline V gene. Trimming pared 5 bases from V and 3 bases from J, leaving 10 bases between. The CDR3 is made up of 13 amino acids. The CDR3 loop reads CASSYQGHTEAFF. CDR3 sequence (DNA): TGTGCCAGCTCATACCAGGGGCACACTGAAGCTTTCTTT.

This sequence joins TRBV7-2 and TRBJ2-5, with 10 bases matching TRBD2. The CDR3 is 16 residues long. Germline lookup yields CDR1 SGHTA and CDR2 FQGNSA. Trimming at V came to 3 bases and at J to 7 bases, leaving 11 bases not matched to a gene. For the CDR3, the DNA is TGTGCCAGCAGCTTCCAACTAGCGGGGACTAGGCGGACCCAGTACTTC. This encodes CASSFQLAGTRRTQYF.

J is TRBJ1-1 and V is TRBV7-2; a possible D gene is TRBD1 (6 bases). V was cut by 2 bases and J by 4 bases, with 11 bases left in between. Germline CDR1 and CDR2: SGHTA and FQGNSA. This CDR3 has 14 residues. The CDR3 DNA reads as TGTGCCAGCAGCTTAAGGGGGGCGGGCACTGAAGCTTTCTTT. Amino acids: CASSLRGAGTEAFF.

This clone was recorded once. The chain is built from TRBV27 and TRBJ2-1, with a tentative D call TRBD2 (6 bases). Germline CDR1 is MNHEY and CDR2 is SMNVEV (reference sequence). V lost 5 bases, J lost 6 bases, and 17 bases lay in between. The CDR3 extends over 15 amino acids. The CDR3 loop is CASSPRGGASNEQFF. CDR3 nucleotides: TGTGCCAGCAGTCCCCGTGGAGGGGCGAGCAATGAGCAGTTCTTC.